A single sample gave rise to the 16 T cell receptor beta chains below, sequenced in a study of T cells in women clearing cervical HPV infection. Libraries were prepared by immunoSEQ multiplex PCR; TCRdb keeps only in-frame clonotypes and omits some of them. The listing records some 10,000 clones. Material for sequencing was blood buffy coat. The receptors originated from a woman between 18 and 70 years old with a cervical HPV16 infection that either progressed to CIN3+ or cleared (not recorded which).

Comments on this clone: The CDR3 extends 3 residues past the end of the read, so its final part is completed from the germline J gene. V usage is TRBV29-1 and J usage is TRBJ2-7; TRBD1 matches at 10 bases. Germline V gene sequence: CDR1 SQVTM, CDR2 ANQGSEA. Trimming took 6 bases from V and 1 from J; bases not matched to a gene: 9. The CDR3 sequence is 15 residues long. This CDR3 is CSVRPRDRGSYEQYF. The covered CDR3 bases are TGCAGCGTCCGGCCCCGGGACAGGGGTTCCTACGAG.

On this clone itself: The read gets to within 3 residues of the CDR3 end, and the germline J gene fills in the rest. The rearrangement uses TRBV13 and TRBJ2-7, with D possibly being TRBD1 (6 bases). Germline V gene lookup returns CDR1 PRHDT and CDR2 FYEKMQ (reference sequence). V lost 5 bases to trimming and J lost 3 bases, with 20 bases between them. There are 16 residues in the CDR3. The CDR3 bases that were read are TGTGCCAGCAGCCACAGGGTAACTTTCCCCCACTACGAG. Its translation is CASSHRVTFPHYE. The CDR3 as a whole reads CASSHRVTFPHYEQYF.

As concerns this clone: The CDR3 end falls 3 residues outside the read, so it is completed with the germline J gene. The chain recombines TRBV5-1 with TRBJ1-1; TRBD1 is a possible D gene (6 bases). V was clipped by 0 bases and J by 0 bases, with 6 bases between them. The CDR3 has 14 residues. CDR1 and CDR2 from the germline V gene are SGHRS and YFSETQ. This chain's CDR3 is CASSLGGLNTEAFF. The covered CDR3 bases are TGCGCCAGCAGCTTGGGGGGGCTGAACACTGAA.

Worth noting for this clone: The CDR3 end lies 3 residues beyond the end of the read and is filled in from the germline J gene. This chain connects TRBV7-6 to TRBJ2-5; the match to TRBD2 covers 10 bases. V trimming: 10 bases; J trimming: 4 bases; junction bases outside the gene matches: 12. The length of the CDR3 is 15 residues. CDR1 is SGHVS and CDR2 is FNYEAQ in the germline V gene. CDR3 bases read: TGTGCCACCACGAAGCGGGGGGGACCTCTAGAGACC. This gives the protein CATTKRGGPLET. The CDR3 as a whole reads CATTKRGGPLETQYF.

Of note for this clone: The missing CDR3 end, 3 residues past where the read stops, is filled in from the germline J gene. The chain joins TRBV20-1 to TRBJ1-3, with TRBD1 as a possible D gene (6 bases). Germline values: CDR1 DFQATT, CDR2 SNEGSKA (reference sequence). The CDR3 totals 14 residues. Trimming left V 3 bases short and J 4 bases short, with 13 bases between. The DNA read from the CDR3 is TGCAGTGCTAGGTGGCAGACAGGAGGAAACACC. Residues: CSARWQTGGNT. The whole CDR3 reads CSARWQTGGNTIYF.

Regarding this clone: The DNA ends 3 residues before the CDR3 does, and the rest of the CDR3 is filled in from the germline J gene. The rearrangement uses TRBV7-3 and TRBJ2-1, with 13 bases identical to TRBD2. Germline V gene sequence: CDR1 SGHTA, CDR2 FQGTGA. V gave up 4 bases and J gave up 5 bases; unmatched junction bases: 5. The CDR3 extends over 16 amino acids. Partial CDR3 DNA: TGTGCCAGCAGCTCCCGGGGACTAGCGGGGAACAATGAG. It codes for CASSSRGLAGNNE. The CDR3 in its entirety is CASSSRGLAGNNEQFF.

Worth noting for this clone: The read halts 3 residues ahead of the CDR3 end, with the missing end drawn from the germline J gene. The V and J genes are TRBV3-1 (or the pseudogene TRBV3-2) and TRBJ2-3; D gene uncertain. V was clipped by 0 bases and J by 0 bases, with 7 bases between them. This CDR3 is 15 amino acids long. CDR1 LGHDT and CDR2 YNNKEL come from the germline V gene (reference sequence). The covered CDR3 bases are TGTGCCAGCAGCCAAGAAAGGCTCAGCACAGATACG. This codes for CASSQERLSTDT. In full, the CDR3 is CASSQERLSTDTQYF.

On this clone: The observed sequence ends 3 residues before the CDR3 terminus, with the missing tail filled in from the germline J gene. The chain links TRBV19 to TRBJ1-3; D call uncertain. CDR3 length: 13 residues. The V gene's germline CDR1 is LNHDA and CDR2 SQIVND (reference sequence). The V end lost 3 bases, the J end lost 4 bases, and 7 bases lay between the germline ends. CDR3 residues: CASSMAWGNTIYF. The part of the CDR3 DNA that was read is TGTGCCAGTAGTATGGCTTGGGGAAACACC.

As regards this clone: Read data end 3 residues before the CDR3 end; the end is taken from the germline J gene. The genes are TRBV7-6 and TRBJ2-7, with 8 bases fitting TRBD1. The CDR3 sequence is 16 residues long. V lost 5 bases and J lost 0; bases outside the gene matches: 9. Germline V gene lookup returns CDR1 SGHVS and CDR2 FNYEAQ. This chain's CDR3 is CASSAIGTGYSYEQYF. CDR3 bases read: TGTGCCAGCAGCGCAATAGGGACAGGATACTCCTACGAG.

On this clone: The read ends 3 residues shy of where the CDR3 ends; the end is completed using the germline J gene. The J gene is TRBJ2-3, the V gene TRBV20-1; 9 positions agree with TRBD1. CDR1 is DFQATT, CDR2 SNEGSKA, per germline (reference sequence). V lost 2 bases, J lost 3 bases, and 6 bases stayed unmatched. This CDR3 contains 15 residues. The CDR3 spells CSARFGDRDTDTQYF. Incomplete CDR3 DNA: TGCAGTGCTAGATTCGGGGACAGGGATACAGATACG.

About this clone: Coverage ceases 3 residues before the CDR3 finishes, and the germline J gene fills in the end. J is TRBJ1-5 and V is TRBV7-8; D remains ambiguous. The CDR3 loop spans 12 amino acids. Trimming took off 5 bases at V and 9 bases at J, with 11 bases between the two ends. CDR1 is SGHVS and CDR2 is FQNEAQ in the germline V gene. CDR3 sequence reads: CASSPRSWPQHF. The part of the CDR3 DNA that was read is TGTGCCAGCAGCCCCAGGTCATGGCCC.

For this clone: The read finishes 3 residues shy of the CDR3 end, and the germline J gene is used to complete it. The chain recombines TRBV5-5 with TRBJ1-6, with TRBD1 identical over 8 bases. V was pared by 7 bases and J by 5 bases, with 5 bases of the junction left unmatched. Germline V gene sequence: CDR1 SGHKS, CDR2 YYEKEE (reference sequence). CDR3 size: 14 residues. The covered CDR3 bases are TGTGCCAGCCGGAAACAGGGGGATAATTCACCC. Translating gives CASRKQGDNSP. The CDR3 reads in full as CASRKQGDNSPLHF.

To note about this clone: The read falls 3 residues short of the CDR3 end, and the missing part is taken from the germline J gene. V gene TRBV18 combines with J gene TRBJ1-2, with TRBD1 matching 7 bases. The V gene's germline CDR1 is KGHSH and CDR2 LQKENI. CDR3 length equals 14 residues. The sequenced CDR3 bases are TGTGCCAGCTCACCAACAGGGGACACAGATACC. It encodes CASSPTGDTDT. The entire CDR3 protein is CASSPTGDTDTYTF.

Regarding this clone: With the read ending 3 residues before the CDR3 end, the germline J gene is used to fill in that end. The chain employs TRBV5-4 and TRBJ2-1; 7 nucleotides match TRBD1. This CDR3 is 15 amino acids long. Germline assignment: CDR1 SGHNT and CDR2 YYREEE (reference sequence). V was clipped by 5 bases and J by 5 bases; unmatched bases: 10. CDR3 DNA (partial): TGTGCCAGCAGTTTCGACAGGGCTCTCGACAATGAG. Protein: CASSFDRALDNE. The full CDR3 is CASSFDRALDNEQFF. The full variable domain, with the rest looked up from reference TRBV5-4 and TRBJ2-1, is ETGVTQSPTHLIKTRGQQVTLRCSSQSGHNTVSWYQQALGQGPQFIFQYYREEENGRGNFPPRFSGLQFPNYSSELNVNALELDDSALYLCASSFDRALDNEQFFGPGTRLTVL.

In the case of this clone: The read finishes 3 residues shy of the CDR3 end, and the germline J gene is used to complete it. The chain recombines TRBV7-8 with TRBJ2-1; possibly TRBD1 or TRBD2 for D (5 bases each). The CDR3 runs 14 residues. Looked up from germline, CDR1 is SGHVS and CDR2 is FQNEAQ. The germline V and J ends were trimmed by 4 bases and 4 bases, with 11 bases remaining between them. The CDR3 bases that were read are TGTGCCAGCAGCTCGAGGGGAGAGTACAATGAG. Protein: CASSSRGEYNE. The entire CDR3 sequence reads CASSSRGEYNEQFF.

In regard to this clone: The read gets to within 3 residues of the CDR3 end, and the germline J gene fills in the rest. J is TRBJ2-4 and V is TRBV7-9, with 7 positions matching TRBD1. The CDR3 extends over 15 amino acids. The V gene end was trimmed by 2 bases and the J gene end by 8 bases; junction bases not matched to a gene: 9. In germline, CDR1 is SEHNR, CDR2 FQNEAQ (reference sequence). CDR3 DNA (partial): TGTGCCAGCAGCTTATCTGACAGGGTCGGAGACATT. This translates into CASSLSDRVGDI. The whole CDR3 is CASSLSDRVGDIQYF.